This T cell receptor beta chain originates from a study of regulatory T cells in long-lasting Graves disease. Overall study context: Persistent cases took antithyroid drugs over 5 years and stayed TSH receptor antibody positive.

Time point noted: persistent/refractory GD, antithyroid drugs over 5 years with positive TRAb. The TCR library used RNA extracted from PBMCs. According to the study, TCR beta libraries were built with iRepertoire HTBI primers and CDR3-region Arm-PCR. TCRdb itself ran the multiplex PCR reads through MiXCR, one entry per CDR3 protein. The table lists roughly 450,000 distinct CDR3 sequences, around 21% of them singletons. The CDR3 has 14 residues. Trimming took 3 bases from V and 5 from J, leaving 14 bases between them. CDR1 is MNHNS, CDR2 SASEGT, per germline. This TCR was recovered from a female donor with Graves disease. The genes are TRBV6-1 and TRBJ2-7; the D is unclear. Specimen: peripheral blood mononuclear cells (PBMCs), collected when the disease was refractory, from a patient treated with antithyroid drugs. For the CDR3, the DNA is TGTGCCAGCAGTGATCGAGCGACGTTGGACGAGCAGTACTTC. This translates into CASSDRATLDEQYF.